A single sample is the source of the 5 T cell receptor beta chains below, sequenced in a study of early T cells in non-severe SARS-CoV-2 infection. One entry per CDR3 protein results from TCRdb running MiXCR on the 5' RACE reads. The sample lists over 35,000 distinct CDR3 sequences, about 5.7% occurring once. Sequenced material: whole blood, taken at baseline. The source of these receptors is an adult who was a healthcare worker with PCR-confirmed SARS-CoV-2 infection or an uninfected control (not recorded which).

There are many counts of this clonotype. J is TRBJ1-1 and V is TRBV2; the D is unclear. Germline V gene data show CDR1 as SNHLY and CDR2 as FYNNEI. The V end lost 7 bases, the J end lost 5 bases, and 11 bases lay between the germline ends. The CDR3 spans 12 residues. This CDR3 is CASTVVGTEAFF. CDR3 DNA: TGTGCCAGCACCGTGGTGGGGACTGAAGCTTTCTTT.

The gene calls are TRBV7-6 and TRBJ2-7; D is unresolved. The CDR3 loop spans 12 amino acids. Trimming removed 3 bases at V and 7 bases at J, with 10 bases between. Germline CDR1 reads SGHVS; CDR2 reads FNYEAQ. The CDR3 nucleotides are TGTGCCAGCAGCTTTCATTCCGGAGAGCAGTACTTC. This gives the protein CASSFHSGEQYF.

In this sample, this clonotype turned up a few times. The chain is built from TRBV11-2 and TRBJ2-2; 8 nucleotides line up with TRBD2. Germline-derived CDR1 and CDR2 are SGHAT and FQNNGV. The junction had 7 bases not matched to a gene; V was cut back by 6 bases and J by 1 base. This CDR3 is 16 amino acids long. CDR3 loop: CASRRSGTRNTGELFF. The DNA of the CDR3 is TGTGCCAGCAGGCGGTCCGGGACTAGGAACACCGGGGAGCTGTTTTTT. Based on the CDR3 plus reference TRBV11-2 and TRBJ2-2, the full variable domain is EAGVAQSPRYKIIEKRQSVAFWCNPISGHATLYWYQQILGQGPKLLIQFQNNGVVDDSQLPKDRFSAERLKGVDSTLKIQPAKLEDSAVYLCASRRSGTRNTGELFFGEGSRLTVL.

This clonotype was detected ten times or more. This chain joins TRBV7-8 and TRBJ2-1; no definite D call. Trimming shortened V by 1 base and J by 0 bases, and 10 bases separated the two germline ends. The CDR3 is 16 amino acids. Per germline, CDR1 SGHVS and CDR2 FQNEAQ. CDR3 residues: CASSLDIASSYNEQFF. CDR3 in DNA: TGTGCCAGCAGCTTAGATATAGCAAGCTCCTACAATGAGCAGTTCTTC.

This clonotype was seen more than once but under ten times. The chain has TRBV12-3 or TRBV12-4 and TRBJ1-1; maybe TRBD1 (6 bases). The CDR3 is 14 residues long. Trimming cost V 6 bases and J 7 bases, with 18 bases left between them. The CDR3 sequence: CASRGAGELGEAFF. CDR3 nucleotides: TGTGCCAGCAGGGGGGCTGGGGAATTGGGTGAAGCTTTCTTT.